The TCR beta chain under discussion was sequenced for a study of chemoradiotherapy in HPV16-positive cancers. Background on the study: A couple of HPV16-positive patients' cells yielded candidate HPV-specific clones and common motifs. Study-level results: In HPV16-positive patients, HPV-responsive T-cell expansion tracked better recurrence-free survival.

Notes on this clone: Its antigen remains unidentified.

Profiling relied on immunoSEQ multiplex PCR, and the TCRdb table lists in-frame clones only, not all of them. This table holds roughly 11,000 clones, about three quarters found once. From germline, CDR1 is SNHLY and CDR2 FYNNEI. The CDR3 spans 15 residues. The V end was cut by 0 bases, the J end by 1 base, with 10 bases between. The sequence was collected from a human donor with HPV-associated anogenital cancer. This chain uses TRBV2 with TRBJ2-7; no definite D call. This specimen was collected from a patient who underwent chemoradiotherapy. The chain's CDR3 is CASSEASGPSYEQYF. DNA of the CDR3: TGTGCCAGCAGTGAAGCGTCAGGTCCTTCCTACGAGCAGTACTTC. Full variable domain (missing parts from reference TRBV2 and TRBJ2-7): EPEVTQTPSHQVTQMGQEVILRCVPISNHLYFYWYRQILGQKVEFLVSFYNNEISEKSEIFDDQFSVERPDGSNFTLKIRSTKLEDSAMYFCASSEASGPSYEQYFGPGTRLTVT.